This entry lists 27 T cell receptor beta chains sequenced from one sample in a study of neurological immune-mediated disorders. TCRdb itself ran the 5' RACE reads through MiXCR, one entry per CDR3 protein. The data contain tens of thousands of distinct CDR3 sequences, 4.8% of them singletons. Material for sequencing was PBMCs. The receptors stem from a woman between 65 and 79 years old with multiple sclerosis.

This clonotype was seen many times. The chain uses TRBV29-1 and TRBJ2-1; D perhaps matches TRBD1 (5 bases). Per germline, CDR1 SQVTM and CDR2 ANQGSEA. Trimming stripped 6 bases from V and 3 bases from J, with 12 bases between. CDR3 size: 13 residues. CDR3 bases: TGCAGCGTCCTCCCCAGGGACTACAATGAGCAGTTCTTC. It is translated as CSVLPRDYNEQFF.

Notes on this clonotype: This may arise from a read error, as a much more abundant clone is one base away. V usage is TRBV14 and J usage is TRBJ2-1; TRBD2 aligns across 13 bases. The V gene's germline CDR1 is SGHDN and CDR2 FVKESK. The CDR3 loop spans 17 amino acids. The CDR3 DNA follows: TGTGCCAGCAGCCAAGGACTAGCGGGAGGACGCTACAATGAGAAGTTCTTC. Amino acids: CASSQGLAGGRYNEKFF.

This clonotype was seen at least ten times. CDR3 residues: CSVLTGWAEAFF. The CDR3 region has the DNA TGCAGCGTTTTAACAGGGTGGGCTGAAGCTTTCTTT. The rearrangement links TRBV29-1 to TRBJ1-1; D perhaps matches TRBD1 (6 bases). The V end was cut by 5 bases, the J end by 6 bases, with 13 bases between. Germline lookup yields CDR1 SQVTM and CDR2 ANQGSEA. This CDR3 has 12 residues.

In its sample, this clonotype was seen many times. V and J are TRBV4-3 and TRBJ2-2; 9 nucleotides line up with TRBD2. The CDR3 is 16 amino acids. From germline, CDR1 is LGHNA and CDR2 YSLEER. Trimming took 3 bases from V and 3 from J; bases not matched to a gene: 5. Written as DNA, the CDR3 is TGCGCCAGCAGCCAGGCCGGGACTAGCCACACCGGGGAGCTGTTTTTT. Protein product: CASSQAGTSHTGELFF.

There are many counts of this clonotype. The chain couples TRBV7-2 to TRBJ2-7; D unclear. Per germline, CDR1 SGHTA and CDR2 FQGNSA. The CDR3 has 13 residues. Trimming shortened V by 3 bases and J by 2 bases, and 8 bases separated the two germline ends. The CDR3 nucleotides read TGTGCCAGCAGCTTCCTAGTGCCCTACGAGCAGTACTTC. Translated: CASSFLVPYEQYF.

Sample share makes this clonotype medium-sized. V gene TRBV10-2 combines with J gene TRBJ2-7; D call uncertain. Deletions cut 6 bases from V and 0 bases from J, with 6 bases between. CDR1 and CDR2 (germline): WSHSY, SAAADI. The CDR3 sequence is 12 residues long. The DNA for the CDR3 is TGCGCCAGCAGGGGTAGCTCCTACGAGCAGTACTTC. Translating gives CASRGSSYEQYF.

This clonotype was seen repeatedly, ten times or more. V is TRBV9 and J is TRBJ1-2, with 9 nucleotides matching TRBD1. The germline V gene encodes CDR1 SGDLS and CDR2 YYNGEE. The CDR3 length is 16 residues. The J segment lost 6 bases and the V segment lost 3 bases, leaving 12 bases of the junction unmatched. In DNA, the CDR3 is TGTGCCAGCAGCGCGCGAACTGGGACAGGGCGGAATGGCTACACCTTC. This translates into CASSARTGTGRNGYTF.

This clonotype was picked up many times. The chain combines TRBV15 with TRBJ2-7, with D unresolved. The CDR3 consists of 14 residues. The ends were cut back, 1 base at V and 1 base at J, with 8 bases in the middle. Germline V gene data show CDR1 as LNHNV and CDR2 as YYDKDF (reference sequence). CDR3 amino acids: CATSRVSGSYEQYF. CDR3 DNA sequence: TGTGCCACCAGCAGAGTTTCAGGATCCTACGAGCAGTACTTC. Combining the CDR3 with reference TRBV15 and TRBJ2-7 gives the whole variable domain DAMVIQNPRYQVTQFGKPVTLSCSQTLNHNVMYWYQQKSSQAPKLLFHYYDKDFNNEADTPDNFQSRRPNTSFCFLDIRSPGLGDTAMYLCATSRVSGSYEQYFGPGTRLTVT.

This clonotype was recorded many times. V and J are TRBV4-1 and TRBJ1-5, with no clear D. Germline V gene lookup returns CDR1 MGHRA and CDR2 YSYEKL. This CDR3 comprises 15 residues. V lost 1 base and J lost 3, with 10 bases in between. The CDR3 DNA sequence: TGCGCCAGCAGCCAAGCAGCGGGGTACAATCAGCCCCAGCATTTT. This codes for CASSQAAGYNQPQHF.

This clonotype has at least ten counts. The CDR3 sequence: CASSYTYRGNSGNTIYF. In DNA, the CDR3 is TGTGCCAGCAGTTACACCTACAGGGGAAACTCTGGAAACACCATATATTTT. This chain uses TRBV6-5 with TRBJ1-3; 7 bases align to TRBD1. The CDR3 loop spans 17 amino acids. V shed 2 bases, J shed 0 bases, and the junction held 7 bases outside the gene matches. Per the germline V gene, CDR1 is MNHEY and CDR2 is SVGAGI.

The CDR3 loop reads CASSLYAGMNEQFF. The DNA of the CDR3 is TGTGCCAGCAGCTTATACGCAGGGATGAATGAGCAGTTCTTC. V usage is TRBV7-3 and J usage is TRBJ2-1; D is perhaps TRBD1 (5 bases). This CDR3 is built from 14 residues. Germline CDR1 reads SGHTA; CDR2 reads FQGTGA. V shed 2 bases and J shed 7 bases, with 12 bases lying between them.

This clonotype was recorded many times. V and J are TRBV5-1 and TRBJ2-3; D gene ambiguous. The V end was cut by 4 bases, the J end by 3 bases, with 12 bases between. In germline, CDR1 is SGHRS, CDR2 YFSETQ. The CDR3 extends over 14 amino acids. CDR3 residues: CASSPGGTTDTQYF. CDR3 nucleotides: TGCGCCAGCAGCCCCGGCGGTACGACAGATACGCAGTATTTT.

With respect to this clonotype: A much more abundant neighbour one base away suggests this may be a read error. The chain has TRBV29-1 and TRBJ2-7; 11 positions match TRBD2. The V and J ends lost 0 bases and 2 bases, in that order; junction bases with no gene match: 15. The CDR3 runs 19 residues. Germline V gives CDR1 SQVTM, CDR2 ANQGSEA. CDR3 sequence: CSVEDSRGSGRARAYEQYF. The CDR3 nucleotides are TGCAGCGTTGAAGATTCCAGGGGTAGCGGGAGGGCCAGAGCCTACGAGCAGTACTTC.

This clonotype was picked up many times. CDR3: CASSSRFGSGNTIYF. For the CDR3, the DNA is TGCGCCAGCAGCTCACGTTTTGGCTCTGGAAACACCATATATTTT. V gene TRBV5-1 combines with J gene TRBJ1-3; unclear D gene. The V end was cut by 3 bases, the J end by 0 bases, with 10 bases between. Per the germline V gene, CDR1 is SGHRS and CDR2 is YFSETQ. The CDR3 has 15 residues.

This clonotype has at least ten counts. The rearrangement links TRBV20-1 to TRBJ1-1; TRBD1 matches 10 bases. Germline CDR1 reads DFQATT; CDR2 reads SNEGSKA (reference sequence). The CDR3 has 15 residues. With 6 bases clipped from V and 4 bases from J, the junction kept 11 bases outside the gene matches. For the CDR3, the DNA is TGCAGTGCCAAGAATCCGGGACAGGGGTCCACTGAAGCTTTCTTT. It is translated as CSAKNPGQGSTEAFF.

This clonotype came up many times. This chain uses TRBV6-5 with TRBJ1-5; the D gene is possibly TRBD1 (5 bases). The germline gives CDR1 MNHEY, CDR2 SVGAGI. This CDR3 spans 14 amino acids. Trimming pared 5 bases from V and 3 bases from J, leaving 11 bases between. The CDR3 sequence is CASSDDSSNQPQHF. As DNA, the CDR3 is TGTGCCAGCAGTGATGACAGCTCCAATCAGCCCCAGCATTTT.

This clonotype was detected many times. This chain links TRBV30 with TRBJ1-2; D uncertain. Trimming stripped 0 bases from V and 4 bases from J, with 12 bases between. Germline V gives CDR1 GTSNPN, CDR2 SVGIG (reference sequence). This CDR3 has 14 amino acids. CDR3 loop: CAWSVHSGGYGYTF. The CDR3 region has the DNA TGTGCCTGGAGTGTACATTCCGGCGGCTATGGCTACACCTTC. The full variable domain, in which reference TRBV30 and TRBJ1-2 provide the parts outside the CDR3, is SQTIHQWPATLVQPVGSPLSLECTVEGTSNPNLYWYRQAAGRGLQLLFYSVGIGQISSEVPQNLSASRPQDRQFILSSKKLLLSDSGFYLCAWSVHSGGYGYTFGSGTRLTVV.

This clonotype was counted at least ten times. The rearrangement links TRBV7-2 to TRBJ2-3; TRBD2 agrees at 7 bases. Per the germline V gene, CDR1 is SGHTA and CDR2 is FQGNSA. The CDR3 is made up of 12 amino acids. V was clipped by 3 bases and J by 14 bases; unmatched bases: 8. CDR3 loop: CASSLVGGRAYF. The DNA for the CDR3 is TGTGCCAGCAGCTTGGTGGGGGGGAGGGCGTATTTT.

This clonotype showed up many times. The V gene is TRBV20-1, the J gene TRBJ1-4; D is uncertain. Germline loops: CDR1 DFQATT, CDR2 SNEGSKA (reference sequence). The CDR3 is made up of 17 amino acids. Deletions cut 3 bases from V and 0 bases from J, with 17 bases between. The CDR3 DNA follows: TGCAGTGCTAGGGGCAGGCGAAGAGATGCAACTAATGAAAAACTGTTTTTT. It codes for CSARGRRRDATNEKLFF.

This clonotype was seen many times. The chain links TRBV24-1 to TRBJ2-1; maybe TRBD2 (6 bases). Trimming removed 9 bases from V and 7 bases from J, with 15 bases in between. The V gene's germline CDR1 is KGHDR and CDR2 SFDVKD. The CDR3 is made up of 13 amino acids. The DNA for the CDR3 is TGTGCCACCCAGGCGGGAATTGGTAATGAGCAGTTCTTC. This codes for CATQAGIGNEQFF.

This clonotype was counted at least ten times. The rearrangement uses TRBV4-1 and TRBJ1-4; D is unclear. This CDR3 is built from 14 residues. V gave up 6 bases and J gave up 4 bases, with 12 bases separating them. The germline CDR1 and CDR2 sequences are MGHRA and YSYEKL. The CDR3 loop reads CASSRVYGNEKLFF. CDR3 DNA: TGCGCCAGCAGTAGGGTGTACGGTAATGAAAAACTGTTTTTT.

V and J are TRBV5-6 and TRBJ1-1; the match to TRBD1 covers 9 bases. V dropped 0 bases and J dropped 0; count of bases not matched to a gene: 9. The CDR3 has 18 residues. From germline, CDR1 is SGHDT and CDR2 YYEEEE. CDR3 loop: CASSLGRDRVTLNTEAFF. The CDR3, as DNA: TGTGCCAGCAGCTTGGGCCGGGACAGGGTCACCTTGAACACTGAAGCTTTCTTT.

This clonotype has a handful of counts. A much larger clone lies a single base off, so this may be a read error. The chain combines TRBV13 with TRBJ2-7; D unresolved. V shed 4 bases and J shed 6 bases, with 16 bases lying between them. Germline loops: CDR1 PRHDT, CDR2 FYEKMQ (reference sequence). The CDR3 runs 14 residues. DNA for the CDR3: TGTGCCAGCAGCTACCTAGTATCAACCACCGAGCAGTACTTC. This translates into CASSYLVSTTEQYF.

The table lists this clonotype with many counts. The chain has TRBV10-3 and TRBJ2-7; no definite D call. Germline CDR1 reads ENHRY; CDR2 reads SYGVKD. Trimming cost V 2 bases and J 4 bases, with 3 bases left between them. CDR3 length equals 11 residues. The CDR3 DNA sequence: TGTGCCATCAGTGAGGTATACGAGCAGTACTTC. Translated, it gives CAISEVYEQYF.

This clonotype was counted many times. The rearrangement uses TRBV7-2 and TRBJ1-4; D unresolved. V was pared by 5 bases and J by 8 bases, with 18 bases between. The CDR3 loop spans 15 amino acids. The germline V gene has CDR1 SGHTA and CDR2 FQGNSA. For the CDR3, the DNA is TGTGCCAGCAGCCCCCGGACTTCGGCGGTGGAAAAACTGTTTTTT. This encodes CASSPRTSAVEKLFF.

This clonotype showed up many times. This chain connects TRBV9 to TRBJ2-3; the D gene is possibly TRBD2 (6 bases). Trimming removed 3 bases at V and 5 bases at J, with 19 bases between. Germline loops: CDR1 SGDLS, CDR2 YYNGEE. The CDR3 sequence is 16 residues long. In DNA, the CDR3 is TGTGCCAGCAGCGATCCGGGACTCAGCGTCGGAGATACGCAGTATTTT. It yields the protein CASSDPGLSVGDTQYF.

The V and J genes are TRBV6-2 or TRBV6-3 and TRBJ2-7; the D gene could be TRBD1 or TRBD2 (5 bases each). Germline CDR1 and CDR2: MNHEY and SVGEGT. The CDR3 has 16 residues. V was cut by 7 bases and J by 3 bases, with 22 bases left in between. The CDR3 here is CASTQPPGTPRYEQYF. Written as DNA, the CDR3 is TGTGCCAGCACCCAGCCCCCCGGGACCCCCCGCTACGAGCAGTACTTC.